This T cell receptor beta chain was profiled in a study of shared clonotypes between healthy human individuals. Sequencing was performed with immunoSEQ multiplex PCR; in TCRdb, only in-frame clones are kept and a portion is missing. The repertoire consists of some 2,100,000 clones, with just over 90% occurring once and the leading ten covering around 1.7%. CDR3 length: 13 amino acids. The ends lost 5 bases at V and 7 bases at J; junction bases unmatched: 8. The germline V gene has CDR1 LGHNA and CDR2 YSLEER. In regard to this clone: Its antigen is as yet unknown.

It was CD45RO-negative cells, positively selected for CCR7, that made up naive CD8 cells, with terminally differentiated effector memory CD45RA+ cells excluded. Study conclusions and caveats: Sequencing depth was a factor that was expected to affect clonotype sharing among donors.

The V gene is TRBV4-3, the J gene TRBJ2-7, with TRBD2 matching over 7 bases. The material sequenced was naive CD8+ T cells from PBMCs. This clonotype was sampled from a man aged 18 to 30 in good health. Some clones in this sample may be carry-over from other donors' samples. Here the CDR3 reads CASSIRLAGEQYF. Here the CDR3 DNA reads TGCGCCAGCAGCATCCGACTAGCAGGGGAGCAGTACTTC.